A single sample gave rise to the 25 T cell receptor beta chains below, sequenced in a study of T-cell memory formation after mild COVID-19. MiXCR, run by TCRdb on the 5' RACE reads, gives a single entry per CDR3 protein. The sample records roughly 400,000 distinct CDR3 sequences, 20% to 25% being singletons. Specimen: PBMCs or a T cell subset sorted from them (not recorded which). The receptors shown here come from an adult woman who had mild COVID-19 (a few samples of this study predate the infection). Cell type and time point are not known.

This clonotype occurred a few times. The chain links TRBV5-6 to TRBJ2-1; TRBD1 matches at 9 bases. Looked up from germline, CDR1 is SGHDT and CDR2 is YYEEEE. CDR3 size: 15 residues. The J segment lost 7 bases and the V segment lost 2 bases, leaving 7 bases of the junction unmatched. The CDR3 nucleotides are TGTGCCAGCAGCTTACAGGGGGCGCCGCGAAATGAGCAGTTCTTC. Its translation: CASSLQGAPRNEQFF.

The chain couples TRBV4-1 to TRBJ1-1; D is ambiguous. Germline CDR1 reads MGHRA; CDR2 reads YSYEKL. The CDR3 runs to 18 residues. With 0 bases removed from V and 3 bases from J, the gap between germline ends came to 20 bases. The CDR3 region is CASSQDSSTRTWHTEAFF. The DNA for the CDR3 is TGCGCCAGCAGCCAAGATAGCTCCACCCGAACCTGGCACACTGAAGCTTTCTTT.

The CDR3 spells CASSLWGLAEETQYF. The CDR3 DNA is TGTGCCAGCAGCTTATGGGGACTAGCGGAAGAGACCCAGTACTTC. This sequence joins TRBV11-2 and TRBJ2-5; 11 positions agree with TRBD2. Germline CDR1 SGHAT, CDR2 FQNNGV. V was pared by 2 bases and J by 3 bases, with 2 bases of the junction left unmatched. This CDR3 has 15 residues.

This clonotype was seen many times. The V gene is TRBV4-3, the J gene TRBJ1-1, with D unresolved. The CDR3 has 15 amino acids. V lost 3 bases and J lost 4, with 15 bases in between. Germline loops: CDR1 LGHNA, CDR2 YSLEER. CDR3 region: CASSHAGIEFTEAFF. CDR3 sequence (DNA): TGCGCCAGCAGCCATGCCGGGATCGAATTCACTGAAGCTTTCTTT.

The gene calls are TRBV21-1 and TRBJ1-4. TRBV21-1 constitutes a pseudogene. The CDR3 extends over 15 amino acids. The CDR3 coding sequence is TGTGCCAGCAGCAATCTGCCAGGAACTAATGAAAAACTGTTTTTT. Translating it yields CASSNLPGTNEKLFF.

This clonotype was recorded a few times. The genes are TRBV5-1 and TRBJ1-1, with D perhaps matching TRBD1 (6 bases). Trimming pared 4 bases from V and 1 base from J, leaving 11 bases between. There are 14 residues in the CDR3. CDR1 and CDR2 (germline): SGHRS, YFSETQ. CDR3 protein: CASSRGQPNTEAFF. The CDR3 nucleotides read TGCGCCAGCAGCCGAGGACAGCCGAACACTGAAGCTTTCTTT.

The rearrangement links TRBV7-8 to TRBJ2-5, with 8 bases aligning to TRBD2. Germline CDR1 and CDR2: SGHVS and FQNEAQ. With 6 bases clipped from V and 5 bases from J, the junction kept 8 bases outside the gene matches. This CDR3 has 14 amino acids. CDR3 in amino acids: CASRSGLAGETQYF. As DNA, the CDR3 is TGTGCCAGCAGATCAGGACTAGCCGGGGAGACCCAGTACTTC.

This chain connects TRBV7-9 to TRBJ1-1, with 7 bases fitting TRBD1. Germline V gives CDR1 SEHNR, CDR2 FQNEAQ (reference sequence). Trimming at V came to 1 base and at J to 4 bases, leaving 3 bases not matched to a gene. The CDR3 extends over 14 amino acids. The CDR3 DNA reads as TGTGCCAGCAGCTTAGAGGGGACAGCCACTGAAGCTTTCTTT. Its protein product is CASSLEGTATEAFF.

V is TRBV6-2 or TRBV6-3 and J is TRBJ2-2, with 10 bases fitting TRBD2. With V trimmed by 6 bases and J by 7 bases, 8 bases remained unmatched. This CDR3 comprises 15 residues. Looked up from germline, CDR1 is MNHEY and CDR2 is SVGEGT. The CDR3 bases are TGTGCCAGCAGCCCCACCGGGACTAGCGTCGGGGAGCTGTTTTTT. Protein: CASSPTGTSVGELFF.

This clonotype was counted only a few times. V is TRBV11-2 and J is TRBJ2-3; D is undetermined. The germline V and J ends were trimmed by 5 bases and 3 bases, with 12 bases remaining between them. Germline CDR1 SGHAT, CDR2 FQNNGV. This CDR3 has 14 residues. CDR3 nucleotide sequence: TGTGCCAGCAGCCAGAGGCAGACTACAGATACGCAGTATTTT. Its translation: CASSQRQTTDTQYF.

This clonotype was counted between two and nine times. DNA of the CDR3: TGTGCCAGCCAACTCGGGACCCAGTACTTC. Encoded protein: CASQLGTQYF. This sequence joins TRBV2 and TRBJ2-5; D gene uncertain. The CDR3 length is 10 residues. Trimming pared 8 bases from V and 7 bases from J, leaving 8 bases between. CDR1 is SNHLY, CDR2 FYNNEI, per germline.

This clonotype has just a few counts. J is TRBJ2-7 and V is TRBV7-6, with D tentatively TRBD2 (6 bases). The germline gives CDR1 SGHVS, CDR2 FNYEAQ. The V end was cut by 4 bases, the J end by 0 bases, with 13 bases between. The CDR3 extends over 15 amino acids. CDR3 DNA: TGTGCCAGCAGCTCGGGACTGAGAAGCTCCTACGAGCAGTACTTC. Translated: CASSSGLRSSYEQYF.

The chain links TRBV24-1 to TRBJ2-7, with TRBD1 matching 8 bases. The V gene's germline CDR1 is KGHDR and CDR2 SFDVKD. V dropped 1 base and J dropped 3; count of bases not matched to a gene: 4. This CDR3 contains 15 residues. CDR3 region: CATSDFVQGVYEQYF. In DNA, the CDR3 is TGTGCCACCAGTGATTTTGTACAGGGGGTCTACGAGCAGTACTTC.

The V call is TRBV19, the J call TRBJ1-2; the D gene is possibly TRBD1 (5 bases). This CDR3 comprises 13 residues. The germline V gene has CDR1 LNHDA and CDR2 SQIVND (reference sequence). Trimming removed 3 bases from V and 4 bases from J, with 9 bases in between. The CDR3 sequence: CASSMEGIYGYTF. The CDR3 DNA follows: TGTGCCAGTAGTATGGAGGGGATCTATGGCTACACCTTC.

This clonotype was seen at least ten times. The chain joins TRBV5-1 to TRBJ1-1; weak D call: TRBD1 (5 bases). The CDR3 runs to 14 residues. Germline-derived CDR1 and CDR2 are SGHRS and YFSETQ. V lost 0 bases and J lost 1, with 7 bases in between. CDR3 coding DNA: TGCGCCAGCAGCTTGGACAGGAGGAACACTGAAGCTTTCTTT. It encodes CASSLDRRNTEAFF.

The table lists this clonotype with a few counts. This chain links TRBV4-1 with TRBJ2-7; 8 bases agree with TRBD2. The ends lost 1 base at V and 0 bases at J; junction bases unmatched: 8. The germline gives CDR1 MGHRA, CDR2 YSYEKL. This CDR3 spans 17 amino acids. CDR3 coding DNA: TGCGCCAGCAGCCAAGCCCCCCGGGGGGGCCCCTCCTACGAGCAGTACTTC. It translates to CASSQAPRGGPSYEQYF.

This chain joins TRBV7-6 and TRBJ2-5; no clear D gene. CDR3 length: 14 amino acids. Trimming shortened V by 4 bases and J by 3 bases, and 12 bases separated the two germline ends. Germline values: CDR1 SGHVS, CDR2 FNYEAQ. The CDR3 reads CASSSAYEKETQYF. The CDR3 nucleotides read TGTGCCAGCAGCTCAGCCTATGAAAAAGAGACCCAGTACTTC.

In its sample, this clonotype was seen a few times. The rearrangement uses TRBV6-6 and TRBJ1-4; TRBD1 matches at 8 bases. Germline CDR1 and CDR2: MNHNY and SVGAGI (reference sequence). Unmatched junction bases numbered 10, after V lost 1 base and J lost 0 bases. The CDR3 extends over 19 amino acids. CDR3 in DNA: TGTGCCAGCAGTTACTTGGGCAGGGGGCTCCTCACAACTAATGAAAAACTGTTTTTT. Encoded protein: CASSYLGRGLLTTNEKLFF.

This clonotype was recorded a few times. The chain combines TRBV21-1 with TRBJ1-2. TRBV21-1 has pseudogene status. The CDR3 covers 17 residues. The CDR3, as DNA: TGTGCCAGCAGCAAAAGTTGTAGATGGCGGGCTGTCTATGGCTACACCTTC. Translated, it gives CASSKSCRWRAVYGYTF.

This clonotype was detected a few times. This sequence joins TRBV7-8 and TRBJ1-2, with unresolved D. CDR3 length equals 13 residues. Trimming left V 2 bases short and J 2 bases short, with 6 bases between. The germline V gene encodes CDR1 SGHVS and CDR2 FQNEAQ. This chain's CDR3 is CASSLPENYGYTF. CDR3 bases: TGTGCCAGCAGCTTACCCGAGAACTATGGCTACACCTTC.

V and J are TRBV7-2 and TRBJ2-3; D remains unclear. CDR1 SGHTA and CDR2 FQGNSA come from the germline V gene. V lost 5 bases to trimming and J lost 1 base, with 13 bases between them. The CDR3 sequence is 15 residues long. CDR3 loop: CASSLAVPGTDTQYF. CDR3 DNA sequence: TGTGCCAGCAGCCTCGCGGTCCCCGGCACAGATACGCAGTATTTT.

This chain connects TRBV7-2 to TRBJ2-3, with D unclear. There are 14 residues in the CDR3. Germline loops: CDR1 SGHTA, CDR2 FQGNSA. Trimming stripped 6 bases from V and 2 bases from J, with 12 bases between. CDR3 in DNA: TGTGCCAGCAGAGCGACGTGGTTCACAGATACGCAGTATTTT. This sequence encodes CASRATWFTDTQYF.

The V call is TRBV7-2, the J call TRBJ2-1; 13 positions agree with TRBD2. Germline lookup yields CDR1 SGHTA and CDR2 FQGNSA. The CDR3 loop spans 18 amino acids. V was pared by 1 base and J by 7 bases, with 10 bases of the junction left unmatched. The CDR3 loop reads CASSLVGTSGTHINEQFF. The CDR3 nucleotides read TGTGCCAGCAGCTTAGTTGGGACTAGCGGGACCCACATAAATGAGCAGTTCTTC. The entire variable domain, with the rest obtained from reference TRBV7-2 and TRBJ2-1, is as follows: GAGVSQSPSNKVTEKGKDVELRCDPISGHTALYWYRQSLGQGLEFLIYFQGNSAPDKSGLPSDRFSAERTGGSVSTLTIQRTQQEDSAVYLCASSLVGTSGTHINEQFFGPGTRLTVL.

At least ten counts were recorded for this clonotype. The chain's CDR3 is CASSPGLPYEQYF. CDR3 in DNA: TGTGCCAGTAGCCCCGGGCTCCCCTACGAGCAGTACTTC. The chain employs TRBV19 and TRBJ2-7; D unclear. This CDR3 comprises 13 residues. CDR1 is LNHDA, CDR2 SQIVND, per germline (reference sequence). V was cut by 6 bases and J by 2 bases, with 11 bases left in between.

The V and J genes are TRBV24-1 and TRBJ2-5; perhaps D is TRBD1 or TRBD2 (5 bases each). The germline CDR1 and CDR2 sequences are KGHDR and SFDVKD. This CDR3 has 14 residues. V lost 2 bases, J lost 2 bases, and 8 bases lay in between. The CDR3 sequence: CATSDSEGQETQYF. The CDR3, as DNA: TGTGCCACCAGTGATTCTGAGGGGCAAGAGACCCAGTACTTC.